This T cell receptor beta chain was documented in a study of early T cells in non-severe SARS-CoV-2 infection (dated by TCRdb to the early 2020s). In the study overall: Because TCR sequencing relied on bulk RNA taken from unsorted whole blood, pairing of alpha and beta chains was not possible. Summary of the overall study and its limitations: Matching against VDJdb was skewed toward anti-spike CD8 responses, likely underestimated virus-specific expansions, and missed private and CD4 specificities.

A case-control design nested within a healthcare worker cohort in London, UK, was used, with weekly nasopharyngeal swab PCR tests and blood sampling performed. Between 23 and 31 March 2020, the week of the UK lockdown, healthcare workers were enrolled and then followed up weekly for as long as 16 weeks. Libraries were constructed by 5' RACE. Sequenced on a NextSeq 500. The TCR library protocol attached unique molecular identifiers to individual cDNA molecules to correct for sequencing error and PCR bias. Sequencing covered both TCR alpha and beta chains, and within each sample the abundances of alpha and beta sequences were tightly co-correlated. As for the authors' bioinformatics: Decombinator V4 was used to annotate TCR sequences for V gene, J gene and CDR3. Expanded TCRs were defined as changing significantly between any two time points under a Poisson model with p below 0.0001. TCR abundances were normalised to the total number of TCRs sequenced per sample and were expressed as counts per million. VDJdb, accessed 1 November 2021, was searched for CMV, EBV and SARS-CoV-2 annotated TCRs, with TCRs annotated for multiple antigens excluded. TCRdb ran its own pipeline on the public reads, namely fastp trimming at Q25 and MiXCR clone calling, and kept in-frame beta chains. Each CDR3 protein gets just one entry, which takes the most common genes and DNA from the rows behind it. The V and J calls here are based on TCRdb, not the publication. Present in this sample are 80,000 or so distinct CDR3 sequences, approximately 10% of which were seen just once. Together, the top ten hold around 12% of the sample.

On this clonotype itself: Its antigen remains undetermined. Base qualities were left out, and no much larger clone turns up one base away.

This TCR came from an adult who was a healthcare worker with PCR-confirmed SARS-CoV-2 infection or an uninfected control (not recorded which). Here the sequenced sample was whole blood, taken at baseline.

The DNA reads as follows: TGTGCCAGCAGTCCGGTCGGCAGGCCACTTAGCACAGATACGCAGTATTTT. It translates to CASSPVGRPLSTDTQYF. Here the chain combines TRBV28 and TRBJ2-3; the D gene cannot be resolved reliably. The CDR3, from cysteine to phenylalanine, totals 17 residues. Solely the CDR3 DNA is kept, with 51 bases framed from the first base. The germline V gene provides CDR1 MDHEN and CDR2 SYDVKM. V sheds 5 bases and J sheds 0 bases, leaving 18 bases between their ends.